One and the same sample provided the 23 T cell receptor beta chains below, sequenced in a study of blood T cell repertoires in COVID-19. Sequenced by immunoSEQ multiplex PCR; TCRdb stores in-frame clones only, minus some. The sample lists roughly 300,000 clones, about 85% occurring once. Sequenced sample: PBMCs or T cells enriched from blood (not recorded which). These receptors were obtained from a woman aged 25-40 years who had recovered from COVID-19.

The table lists this clone with a few counts. The chain uses TRBV9 and TRBJ1-1; D is possibly TRBD1 (5 bases). CDR1 and CDR2 (germline): SGDLS, YYNGEE. CDR3 length equals 14 residues. V lost 4 bases, J lost 5 bases, and 15 bases lay in between. For the CDR3, the DNA is TGTGCCAGCAGCCCGTCCGGGGGATTGACTGAAGCTTTCTTT. It specifies CASSPSGGLTEAFF.

The chain couples TRBV19 to TRBJ1-4; D remains ambiguous. Germline V CDR1 and CDR2: LNHDA, SQIVND (reference sequence). Trimming pared 5 bases from V and 7 bases from J, leaving 5 bases between. This CDR3 comprises 11 residues. CDR3 sequence (DNA): TGTGCCAGTAGTGCCGGTGAAAAACTGTTTTTT. Translating gives CASSAGEKLFF.

The chain recombines TRBV19 with TRBJ2-5; no clear D. V was clipped by 6 bases and J by 5 bases, with 7 bases between them. The germline V gene has CDR1 LNHDA and CDR2 SQIVND (reference sequence). The CDR3 sequence is 11 residues long. Here the CDR3 reads CASSTRETQYF. CDR3 in DNA: TGTGCCAGTAGCACCCGGGAGACCCAGTACTTC. The full variable domain, completed using reference TRBV19 and TRBJ2-5, is DGGITQSPKYLFRKEGQNVTLSCEQNLNHDAMYWYRQDPGQGLRLIYYSQIVNDFQKGDIAEGYSVSREKKESFPLTVTSAQKNPTAFYLCASSTRETQYFGPGTRLLVL.

V gene TRBV5-1 combines with J gene TRBJ2-3, with D perhaps matching TRBD1 (5 bases). This CDR3 comprises 14 residues. CDR1 SGHRS and CDR2 YFSETQ come from the germline V gene. The V gene lost 4 bases and the J gene lost 2 bases, with 11 bases spanning the gap. CDR3 loop: CASSTQGTTDTQYF. DNA of the CDR3: TGCGCCAGCAGCACCCAGGGAACCACAGATACGCAGTATTTT.

CDR3 residues: CASREGRVYEKLFF. The CDR3 coding sequence is TGTGCCAGTAGAGAAGGGAGGGTGTATGAAAAACTGTTTTTT. The chain carries TRBV19 and TRBJ1-4; no clear D gene. The CDR3 sequence is 14 residues long. The germline V gene has CDR1 LNHDA and CDR2 SQIVND (reference sequence). The V end was cut by 6 bases, the J end by 6 bases, with 14 bases between.

The CDR3 nucleotides read TGCGCCAGCAGCCCGGACATTCCCGAAAAACTGTTTTTT. Translating gives CASSPDIPEKLFF. The V and J genes are TRBV5-1 and TRBJ1-4, with TRBD1 as a possible D gene (5 bases). CDR1 and CDR2 from the germline V gene are SGHRS and YFSETQ. V lost 4 bases and J lost 8, with 12 bases in between. This CDR3 contains 13 residues.

Concerning this clone itself: The junction shows a germline mismatch at one end, possibly a read error. The CDR3 loop reads CASSLVGQKFSSEQYF. Here the CDR3 DNA reads TGTGCCAGCAGCTTAGTGGGACAAAAATTCTCCTCCGAGCAGTACTTC. V usage is TRBV13 and J usage is TRBJ2-7; D may be TRBD1 (6 bases). The CDR3 is made up of 16 amino acids. Germline-derived CDR1 and CDR2 are PRHDT and FYEKMQ (reference sequence).

The chain recombines TRBV25-1 with TRBJ1-2, with 9 positions matching TRBD1. V dropped 7 bases and J dropped 0; count of bases not matched to a gene: 9. The V gene's germline CDR1 is MGHDK and CDR2 SYGVNS. CDR3 length: 16 residues. The CDR3 DNA sequence: TGTGCCAGCACCCAATCCGGGACAGGGACTAACTATGGCTACACCTTC. Protein product: CASTQSGTGTNYGYTF.

The chain joins TRBV20-1 to TRBJ1-1; D gene uncertain. V shed 3 bases and J shed 11 bases, with 13 bases lying between them. The CDR3 has 11 amino acids. Germline V gene lookup returns CDR1 DFQATT and CDR2 SNEGSKA (reference sequence). The CDR3 DNA reads TGCAGTGCTAGCCCGACCGGGAGGGCTTTCTTT. This sequence encodes CSASPTGRAFF.

The chain couples TRBV7-8 to TRBJ1-2, with D possibly being TRBD1 (6 bases). Between the trimmed V and J ends, which lost 1 base and 3 bases, there was a span of 15 bases. Germline loops: CDR1 SGHVS, CDR2 FQNEAQ. CDR3 size: 16 residues. CDR3 protein: CASSLGWGRLDYGYTF. The DNA of the CDR3 is TGTGCCAGCAGCTTAGGCTGGGGGCGTTTGGACTATGGCTACACCTTC.

This clone was seen only once. DNA of the CDR3: TGTGCCAGCACCACCCTGAGGGGAGGCGCCGAGCAGTACTTC. This sequence encodes CASTTLRGGAEQYF. V usage is TRBV11-2 and J usage is TRBJ2-7, with D perhaps matching TRBD2 (6 bases). Trimming took 7 bases from V and 6 from J, leaving 19 bases between them. Germline V gene data show CDR1 as SGHAT and CDR2 as FQNNGV. The CDR3 runs 14 residues.

DNA for the CDR3: TGTGCCAGCAGCTTGTCGGGGGGCCCCCCGGGGGAGCAGTACTTC. This codes for CASSLSGGPPGEQYF. This rearrangement joins TRBV5-6 to TRBJ2-7, with D tentatively TRBD2 (7 bases). The V end lost 1 base, the J end lost 7 bases, and 18 bases lay between the germline ends. Germline loops: CDR1 SGHDT, CDR2 YYEEEE. This CDR3 is 15 amino acids long.

V gene TRBV7-9 combines with J gene TRBJ1-2, with TRBD1 matching 8 bases. CDR3 length: 17 residues. Trimming removed 0 bases from V and 5 bases from J; junction bases left unmatched: 11. Germline CDR1 is SEHNR and CDR2 is FQNEAQ (reference sequence). Here the CDR3 DNA reads TGTGCCAGCAGCTTAGCTGACGTCAGGGGGCTTGGGTATGGCTACACCTTC. Protein product: CASSLADVRGLGYGYTF.

In its sample, this clone was seen a few times. The rearrangement joins TRBV2 to TRBJ2-7; TRBD1 matches 9 bases. There are 14 residues in the CDR3. With V trimmed by 6 bases and J by 2 bases, 5 bases remained unmatched. The germline V gene has CDR1 SNHLY and CDR2 FYNNEI. CDR3 amino acids: CASRKQGATYEQYF. The CDR3 nucleotides read TGTGCCAGCAGGAAACAGGGGGCGACCTACGAGCAGTACTTC.

V usage is TRBV7-2 and J usage is TRBJ1-3; 9 bases are a match to TRBD1. CDR3 size: 15 residues. V trimming: 0 bases; J trimming: 6 bases; junction bases outside the gene matches: 3. The germline gives CDR1 SGHTA, CDR2 FQGNSA. This CDR3 is CASSLAGQGKNTIYF. Here the CDR3 DNA reads TGTGCCAGCAGCTTAGCGGGACAGGGAAAAAACACCATATATTTT.

This chain joins TRBV19 and TRBJ1-5, with D tentatively TRBD1 (5 bases). CDR1 and CDR2 (germline): LNHDA, SQIVND (reference sequence). The CDR3 loop spans 14 amino acids. V was pared by 3 bases and J by 6 bases, with 12 bases between. CDR3 coding DNA: TGTGCCAGTAGTATTAATAGGGGTGGTCAGCCCCAGCATTTT. It codes for CASSINRGGQPQHF. Using reference TRBV19 and TRBJ1-5 for the parts outside the CDR3, the full variable domain is DGGITQSPKYLFRKEGQNVTLSCEQNLNHDAMYWYRQDPGQGLRLIYYSQIVNDFQKGDIAEGYSVSREKKESFPLTVTSAQKNPTAFYLCASSINRGGQPQHFGDGTRLSIL.

The CDR3 nucleotides are TGTGCCTGGAGTGTACTCTGGGGCGCTGGAAACACCATATATTTT. Its protein product is CAWSVLWGAGNTIYF. The chain couples TRBV30 to TRBJ1-3; D is perhaps TRBD1 (5 bases). The CDR3 consists of 15 residues. The germline V gene encodes CDR1 GTSNPN and CDR2 SVGIG (reference sequence). V dropped 0 bases and J dropped 2 bases, with 11 bases sitting between them.

This clone was observed a single time. The CDR3 sequence: CASSPGGARTGELFF. CDR3 DNA sequence: TGTGCCAGCAGCCCCGGGGGGGCGAGGACCGGGGAGCTGTTTTTT. This sequence joins TRBV9 and TRBJ2-2; 8 bases fit TRBD2. CDR1 and CDR2 from the germline V gene are SGDLS and YYNGEE. Unmatched junction bases numbered 7, after V lost 4 bases and J lost 5 bases. CDR3 length: 15 residues.

The chain links TRBV6-5 to TRBJ2-2; no clear D. Germline V gene lookup returns CDR1 MNHEY and CDR2 SVGAGI. V was trimmed by 6 bases and J by 1 base, leaving 6 bases between them. The CDR3 runs 13 residues. As DNA, the CDR3 is TGTGCCAGCAGCACACAGAACACCGGGGAGCTGTTTTTT. Translation: CASSTQNTGELFF.

The chain links TRBV4-2 to TRBJ2-1; 8 nucleotides line up with TRBD2. The CDR3 extends over 16 amino acids. The J segment lost 2 bases and the V segment lost 3 bases, leaving 6 bases of the junction unmatched. In germline, CDR1 is LGHNA, CDR2 YNFKEQ. CDR3 DNA sequence: TGTGCCAGCAGCCAGTTTAGCGGGAAGACCTACAATGAGCAGTTCTTC. Encoded protein: CASSQFSGKTYNEQFF.

The V gene is TRBV5-1, the J gene TRBJ2-3; 10 nucleotides match TRBD2. CDR3 length equals 15 residues. The trim removed 2 bases at V and 4 bases at J, leaving 4 bases unmatched. Germline V gene lookup returns CDR1 SGHRS and CDR2 YFSETQ. The DNA of the CDR3 is TGCGCCAGCAGCTTAGCGGGGGGGCAGCCAGATACGCAGTATTTT. It codes for CASSLAGGQPDTQYF.

A remark on this clone: One junction end disagrees with the germline gene, perhaps due to a read error. V gene TRBV6-6 combines with J gene TRBJ1-2; the D is unclear. The CDR3 loop spans 11 amino acids. Germline-derived CDR1 and CDR2 are MNHNY and SVGAGI (reference sequence). CDR3 in amino acids: CASSPKYGYTF. Here the CDR3 DNA reads TGTGCCAGCAGCCCTAAGTATGGCTACACCTTC.

Written as DNA, the CDR3 is TGTGCCAGCGGACAGGGGAGCGGCTACACCTTC. This codes for CASGQGSGYTF. The gene calls are TRBV3-1 (or the pseudogene TRBV3-2) and TRBJ1-2, with TRBD1 matching over 9 bases. The J segment lost 8 bases and the V segment lost 8 bases, leaving 3 bases of the junction unmatched. The CDR3 is 11 residues long. Germline CDR1 is LGHDT and CDR2 is YNNKEL (reference sequence).